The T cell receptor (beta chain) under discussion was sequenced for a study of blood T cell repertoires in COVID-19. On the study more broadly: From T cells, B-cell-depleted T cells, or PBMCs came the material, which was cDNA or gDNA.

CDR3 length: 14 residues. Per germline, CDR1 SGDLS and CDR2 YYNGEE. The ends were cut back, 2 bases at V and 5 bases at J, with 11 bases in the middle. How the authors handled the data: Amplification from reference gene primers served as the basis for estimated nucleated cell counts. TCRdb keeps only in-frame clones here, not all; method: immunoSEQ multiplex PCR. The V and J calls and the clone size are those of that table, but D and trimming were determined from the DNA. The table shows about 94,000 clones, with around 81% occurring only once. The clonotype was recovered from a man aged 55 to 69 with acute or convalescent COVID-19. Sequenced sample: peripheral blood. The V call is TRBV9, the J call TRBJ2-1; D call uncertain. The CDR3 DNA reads TGTGCCAGCAGCGTGGAACCTCGGGACAATGAGCAGTTCTTC. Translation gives CASSVEPRDNEQFF.